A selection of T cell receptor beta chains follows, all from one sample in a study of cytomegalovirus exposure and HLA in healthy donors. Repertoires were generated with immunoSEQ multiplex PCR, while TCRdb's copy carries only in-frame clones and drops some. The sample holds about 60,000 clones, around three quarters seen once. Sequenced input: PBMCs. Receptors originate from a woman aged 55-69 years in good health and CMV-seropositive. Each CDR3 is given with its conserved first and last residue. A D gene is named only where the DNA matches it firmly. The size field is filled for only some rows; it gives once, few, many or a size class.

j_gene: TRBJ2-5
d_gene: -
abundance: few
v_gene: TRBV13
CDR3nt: TGTGCCAGCAGCTCTGGGCTCCCATTGCAAGAGACCCAGTACTTC
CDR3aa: CASSSGLPLQETQYF

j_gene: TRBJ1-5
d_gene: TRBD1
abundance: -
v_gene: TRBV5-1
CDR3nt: TGCGCCAGCAGGATAGGACAGGGATTGGATCAGCCCCAGCATTTT
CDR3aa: CASRIGQGLDQPQHF

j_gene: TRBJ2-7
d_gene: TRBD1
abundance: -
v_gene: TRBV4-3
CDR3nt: TGCGCCAGCAGCCAGGACAGGAGCTCCTACGAGCAGTACTTC
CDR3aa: CASSQDRSSYEQYF

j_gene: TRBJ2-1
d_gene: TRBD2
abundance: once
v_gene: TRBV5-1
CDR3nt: TGCGCCAGCAGCTTGGTAGGTCGGGGGGTGAGCTCCTACAATGAGCAGTTCTTC
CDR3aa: CASSLVGRGVSSYNEQFF

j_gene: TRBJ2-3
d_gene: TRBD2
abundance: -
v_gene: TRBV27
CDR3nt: TGTGCCAGCTCTGGACTAGCGGGGAACACAGATACGCAGTATTTT
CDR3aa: CASSGLAGNTDTQYF

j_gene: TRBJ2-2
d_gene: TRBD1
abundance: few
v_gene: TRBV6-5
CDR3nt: TGTGCCAGCAGTTACGGGACAGGTTTGGGCTGGGAGCTGTTTTTT
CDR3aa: CASSYGTGLGWELFF

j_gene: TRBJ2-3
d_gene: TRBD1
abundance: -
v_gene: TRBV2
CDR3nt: TGTGCCAGCAGGGGGGGACAGGCAGATACGCAGTATTTT
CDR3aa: CASRGGQADTQYF

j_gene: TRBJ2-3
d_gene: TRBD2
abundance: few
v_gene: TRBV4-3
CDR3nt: TGCGCCAGCAGCCAAGGTGGACTAGCGGGCACAGATACGCAGTATTTT
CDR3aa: CASSQGGLAGTDTQYF

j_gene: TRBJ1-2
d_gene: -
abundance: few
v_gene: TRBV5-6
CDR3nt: TGTGCCAGCAGCTTGACAGGGATCTATGGCTACACCTTC
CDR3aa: CASSLTGIYGYTF

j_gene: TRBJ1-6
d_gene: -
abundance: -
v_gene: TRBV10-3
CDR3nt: TGTGCCATCAGTGAACAGGGCTCCTATAATTCACCCCTCCACTTT
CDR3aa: CAISEQGSYNSPLHF

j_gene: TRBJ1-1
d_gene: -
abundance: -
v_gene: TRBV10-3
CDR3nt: TGTGCCATCAGTCGGGGGACGAACACTGAAGCTTTCTTT
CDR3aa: CAISRGTNTEAFF

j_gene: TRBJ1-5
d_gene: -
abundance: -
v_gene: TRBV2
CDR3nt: TGTGCCAGCAGTGAGAAGGCAGGTCAGCCCCAGCATTTT
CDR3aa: CASSEKAGQPQHF

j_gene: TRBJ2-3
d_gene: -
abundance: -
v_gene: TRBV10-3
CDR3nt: TGTGCCACCTTAATCTCGGGCGGGAAGTCTAGCACAGATACGCAGTATTTT
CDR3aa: CATLISGGKSSTDTQYF

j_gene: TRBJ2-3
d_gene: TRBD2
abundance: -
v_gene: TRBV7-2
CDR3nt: TGTGCCAGCAGCTTAGAATCCCTGGCGGGGGGGACCACAGATACGCAGTATTTT
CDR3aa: CASSLESLAGGTTDTQYF

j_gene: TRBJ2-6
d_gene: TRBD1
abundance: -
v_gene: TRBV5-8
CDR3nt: TGTGCCAGCAGCGGGGAGGGACAGGGGTTAGCTGGGGCCAACGTCCTGACTTTC
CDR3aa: CASSGEGQGLAGANVLTF

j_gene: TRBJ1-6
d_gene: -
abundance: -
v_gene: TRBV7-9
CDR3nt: TGTGCCAGCAGCTCCACAGCTTATAATTCACCCCTCCACTTT
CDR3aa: CASSSTAYNSPLHF

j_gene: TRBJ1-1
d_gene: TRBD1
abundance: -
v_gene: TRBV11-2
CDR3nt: TGTGCCAGCAGCCTACAGGGGATCACTGAAGCTTTCTTT
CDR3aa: CASSLQGITEAFF

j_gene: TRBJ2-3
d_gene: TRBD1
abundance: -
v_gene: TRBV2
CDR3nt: TGTGCCAGCTGCCGGGACAGGAGAAATACGCAGTATTTT
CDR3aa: CASCRDRRNTQYF

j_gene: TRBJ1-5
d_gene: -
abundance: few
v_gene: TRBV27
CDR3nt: TGTGCCAGCAGGATAGGGGGTTCCAATCAGCCCCAGCATTTT
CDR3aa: CASRIGGSNQPQHF

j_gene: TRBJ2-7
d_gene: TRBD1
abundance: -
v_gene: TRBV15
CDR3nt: TGTGCCACCAGCAGAGATCTGTCAGGGACAGGGAACGGGCAGTACTTC
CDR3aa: CATSRDLSGTGNGQYF

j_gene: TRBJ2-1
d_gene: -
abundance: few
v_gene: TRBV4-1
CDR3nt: TGCGCCAGCAGCCAAGAAAAAGCGGGCGATGAGCAGTTCTTC
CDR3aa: CASSQEKAGDEQFF

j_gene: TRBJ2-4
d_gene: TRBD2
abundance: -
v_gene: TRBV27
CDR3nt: TGTGCCAGCAGTTTATACGGGGGGGCCGGCAAAAACATTCAGTACTTC
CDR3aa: CASSLYGGAGKNIQYF

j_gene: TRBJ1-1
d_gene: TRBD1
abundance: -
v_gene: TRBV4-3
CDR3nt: TGCGCCAGCAGCCCAGTGGACAGGATGAACACTGAAGCTTTCTTT
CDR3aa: CASSPVDRMNTEAFF

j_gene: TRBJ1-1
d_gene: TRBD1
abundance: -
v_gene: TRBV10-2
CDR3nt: TGCGCCAGCAGCGTAACAGGGGGCACTGAAGCTTTCTTT
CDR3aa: CASSVTGGTEAFF

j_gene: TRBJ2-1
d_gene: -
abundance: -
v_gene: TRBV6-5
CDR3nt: TGTGCCAGCAGTTACTCGAGGAACAGGGTTGTCGATGAGCAGTTCTTC
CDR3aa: CASSYSRNRVVDEQFF

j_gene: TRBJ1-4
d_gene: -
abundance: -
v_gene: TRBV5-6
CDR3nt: TGTGCCAGCAGCCTAGCAACTAATGAAAAACTGTTTTTT
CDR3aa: CASSLATNEKLFF

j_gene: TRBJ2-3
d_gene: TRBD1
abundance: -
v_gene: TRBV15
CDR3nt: TGTGCCACCAGCTCACAGGGGGCGGTCACAGATACGCAGTATTTT
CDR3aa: CATSSQGAVTDTQYF

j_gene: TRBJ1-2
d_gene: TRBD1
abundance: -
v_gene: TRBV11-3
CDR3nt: TGTGCCAGCAGCTTAGATCTGGACAGGAAGACTAACTATGGCTACACCTTC
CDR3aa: CASSLDLDRKTNYGYTF

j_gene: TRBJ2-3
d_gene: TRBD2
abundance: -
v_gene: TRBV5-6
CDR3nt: TGTGCCAGCAGCGCCCGTTGGGACTACAGCACAGATACGCAGTATTTT
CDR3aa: CASSARWDYSTDTQYF

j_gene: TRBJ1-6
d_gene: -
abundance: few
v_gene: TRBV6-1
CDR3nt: TGTGCCAGCAGTGCCCAGGGTTATAATTCACCCCTCCACTTT
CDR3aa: CASSAQGYNSPLHF